This T cell receptor beta chain appears in the sequencing data of a study of blood T cell repertoires in COVID-19. Turning to the study itself: Acute and convalescent COVID-19 specimens originated in the United States, Italy and Spain.

This clone was observed a few times. Recruitment covered fewer than 25 US areas and drew participants whose ages spanned about 18 to 95 years. Symptom resolution, clearance, or two negative PCRs marked donors in Cohort 3 as recovered. Per the original data handling: Cell counts per sample came from amplifying reference gene primers. Here immunoSEQ multiplex PCR was the method, and the copy in TCRdb shows in-frame clones only, minus some. V and J calls and clone size are as listed in that table; D and trimming were resolved from the DNA. The top ten clones hold 10% of a sample with a few hundred thousand clones, 65% to 90% of them seen once. CDR3 length equals 15 residues. V gave up 1 base and J gave up 3 bases; unmatched junction bases: 2. Germline loops: CDR1 KGHSH, CDR2 LQKENI.

The sequence came from a woman aged 18-29 years who had recovered from COVID-19. J is TRBJ1-4 and V is TRBV18; 7 nucleotides line up with TRBD1. Sequencing was performed on PBMCs or T cells enriched from blood (not recorded which). CDR3 bases: TGTGCCAGCTCACCACAGGGGGCGGCTAATGAAAAACTGTTTTTT. Translating it yields CASSPQGAANEKLFF.